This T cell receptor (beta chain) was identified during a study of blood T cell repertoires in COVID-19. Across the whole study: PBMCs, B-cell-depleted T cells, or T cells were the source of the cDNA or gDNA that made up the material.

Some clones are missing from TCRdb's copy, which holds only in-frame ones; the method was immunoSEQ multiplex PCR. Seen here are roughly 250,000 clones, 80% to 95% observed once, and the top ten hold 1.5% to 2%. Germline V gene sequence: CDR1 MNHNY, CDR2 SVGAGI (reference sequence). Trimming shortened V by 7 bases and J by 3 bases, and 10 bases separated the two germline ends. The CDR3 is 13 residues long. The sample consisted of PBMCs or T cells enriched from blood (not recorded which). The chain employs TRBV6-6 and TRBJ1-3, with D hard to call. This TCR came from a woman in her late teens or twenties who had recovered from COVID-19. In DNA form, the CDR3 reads TGTGCCAGCACTGTCTTCCTTGGAAACACCATATATTTT. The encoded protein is CASTVFLGNTIYF.